The present T cell receptor beta chain was sequenced within a study of Graves' ophthalmopathy and Graves' hyperthyroidism. Patients newly diagnosed with hyperthyroidism, under 2 months' duration, were aged 18 to 65, the study reports. Researchers took RNA transcripts and amplified TCR beta CDR3 regions from them. Amplification began with first-round RT-PCR using HTBI primers, then second-round multiplex PCR was performed. TCRdb re-called the multiplex PCR reads with MiXCR, one entry per CDR3 protein. The sample holds some 360,000 distinct CDR3 sequences, about a sixth seen once. The V gene's germline CDR1 is LNHDA and CDR2 SQIVND (reference sequence). The CDR3 has 15 amino acids. With 4 bases removed from V and 2 bases from J, the gap between germline ends came to 14 bases. General study results and limits: Most clonotypes expanded in thyroid above 0.001 frequency were present in blood too.

This clonotype came up many times. Its cognate antigen is unknown. Sequenced input: peripheral blood. The source is an adult woman with stable Graves' hyperthyroidism. V usage is TRBV19 and J usage is TRBJ2-5, with D maybe TRBD1 (5 bases). This chain's CDR3 is CASSKGATLQETQYF. For the CDR3, the DNA is TGTGCCAGTAGTAAAGGGGCGACACTACAAGAGACCCAGTACTTC.